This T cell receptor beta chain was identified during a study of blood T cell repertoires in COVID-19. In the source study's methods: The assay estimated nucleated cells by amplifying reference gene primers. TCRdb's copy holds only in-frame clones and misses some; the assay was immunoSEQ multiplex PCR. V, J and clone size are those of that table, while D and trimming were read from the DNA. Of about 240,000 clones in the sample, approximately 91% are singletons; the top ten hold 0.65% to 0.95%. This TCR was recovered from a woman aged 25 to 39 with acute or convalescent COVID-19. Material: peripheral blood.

The CDR3: CASSQGYEQYF. The CDR3 DNA is TGTGCCAGTAGCCAGGGGTACGAGCAGTACTTC. V usage is TRBV19 and J usage is TRBJ2-7; a possible D gene is TRBD1 (6 bases). Trimming pared 6 bases from V and 4 bases from J, leaving 7 bases between. This CDR3 spans 11 amino acids. CDR1 and CDR2 (germline): LNHDA, SQIVND (reference sequence).